This T cell receptor beta chain was profiled in a study of blood T cell repertoires in COVID-19. This clone was detected only once. Study processing details: Estimated nucleated cell counts came from reference gene primer amplification. Method: immunoSEQ multiplex PCR; TCRdb's copy keeps in-frame clones and lacks some. The V and J calls and the clone size are those of that table, but D and trimming were determined from the DNA. The sample holds over 80,000 clones, approximately 82% seen once. This receptor was obtained from an older woman with acute or convalescent COVID-19. Material: peripheral blood.

CDR3 protein: CAISPGQGREQYF. CDR3 in DNA: TGTGCCATCAGTCCAGGACAGGGGCGGGAGCAGTACTTC. The rearrangement uses TRBV10-3 and TRBJ2-7; 9 nucleotides align to TRBD1. The CDR3 sequence is 13 residues long. Germline loops: CDR1 ENHRY, CDR2 SYGVKD. J was trimmed by 7 bases and V by 5 bases; bases with no gene match: 6.